These 4 T cell receptor beta chains came from one sample sequenced in a study of vaccination effects on CD4 cells after COVID-19 (dated by TCRdb to between 2021 and 2024). The ViraFEST assay stimulated PBMC with viral peptide pools and then used TCR sequencing to identify antigen-specific CD4+ T cell clonotypes by expansion. After about 10 days of culture, CD4+ T cells were isolated with the EasySep CD4+ T cell isolation kit. Participants received two doses of either the BNT162b2 or the mRNA-1273 mRNA SARS-CoV-2 vaccine. The library was prepared using the immunoSEQ multiplex PCR assay. In TCRdb, the immuneACCESS table is reduced to in-frame sequences with V and J assigned. These tables do not hold every clone; where another copy was compared, an unresolved V gene accounts for under half, and the others remain unexplained. Present in this sample are 30,000 to 40,000 clones, 65% to 75% of which were seen just once. In total, the top ten clones hold roughly an eighth of the sample.

Their antigens remain unidentified. The input for sequencing was CD4+ T cells from PBMCs cultured with HCoV-229E spike peptides, taken after COVID-19 vaccination. The cell subset or site label on this specimen signifies: HCoV-229E spike overlapping peptide pool stimulation. The receptors here all came from a human donor who received a COVID-19 vaccine.

A few counts support this clone. DNA of the CDR3: TGTGCCAGTAGTATAGTTCCTTCTAATGAGCAGTTCTTC. Amino acids: CASSIVPSNEQFF. J is TRBJ2-1 and V is TRBV19; D unresolved. Between the trimmed V and J ends, which lost 1 base and 7 bases, there was a span of 8 bases. Germline values: CDR1 LNHDA, CDR2 SQIVND (reference sequence). The CDR3 length is 13 residues.

This clone was seen a few times. V is TRBV19 and J is TRBJ1-2; 8 nucleotides match TRBD1. Germline values: CDR1 LNHDA, CDR2 SQIVND (reference sequence). The length of the CDR3 is 15 residues. V lost 0 bases and J lost 4; bases outside the gene matches: 4. The CDR3 loop is CASSIDPGGSYGYTF. DNA for the CDR3: TGTGCCAGTAGTATAGACCCAGGGGGCTCCTATGGCTACACCTTC.

A few counts support this clone. The chain combines TRBV5-1 with TRBJ1-1; no clear D. V was shortened by 2 bases and J by 1 base, with 12 bases between the two germline ends. Germline CDR1 and CDR2: SGHRS and YFSETQ. The length of the CDR3 is 15 residues. The CDR3 spells CASSFSPGKNTEAFF. DNA for the CDR3: TGCGCCAGCAGCTTTTCGCCCGGGAAGAACACTGAAGCTTTCTTT.

The CDR3 protein is CASRGAGITYEQYF. As DNA, the CDR3 is TGTGCCAGCAGAGGCGCTGGGATTACCTACGAGCAGTACTTC. V gene TRBV2 combines with J gene TRBJ2-7; D unresolved. Trimming pared 6 bases from V and 2 bases from J, leaving 14 bases between. CDR1 and CDR2 (germline): SNHLY, FYNNEI. The CDR3 is 14 residues long.